Reported below is one TCR beta chain. Its antigen is undetermined. These data originate in a study of beta chain features in type 1 diabetes. Sequenced material consisted of expressed TCRB transcripts (all of the isolated RNA was reverse transcribed). Generated by immunoSEQ multiplex PCR, the TCRdb table keeps only in-frame clones and is missing some. The sample contains some 44,000 clones, approximately 72% of which appear only once. General study results and limits: In the patient group, naive, central memory and Treg TCRB repertoires seemed more alike than in the healthy donor group. Among patients with Type 1 diabetes, TCRB CDR3s were moderately but significantly shorter in every one of the four CD4+ subsets.

Each sorted population was over 98% pure. The germline CDR1 and CDR2 sequences are SGHTA and FQGNSA. The CDR3 sequence is 16 residues long. V shed 5 bases, J shed 3 bases, and the junction held 10 bases outside the gene matches. The V call is TRBV7-2, the J call TRBJ2-1; 7 positions match TRBD1. This receptor was taken from a woman under 30 with type 1 diabetes. Sequenced sample: Tregs from blood. DNA of the CDR3: TGTGCCAGCAGCCCAAGGGCCGGGACAGACTACAATGAGCAGTTCTTC. Its protein product is CASSPRAGTDYNEQFF.